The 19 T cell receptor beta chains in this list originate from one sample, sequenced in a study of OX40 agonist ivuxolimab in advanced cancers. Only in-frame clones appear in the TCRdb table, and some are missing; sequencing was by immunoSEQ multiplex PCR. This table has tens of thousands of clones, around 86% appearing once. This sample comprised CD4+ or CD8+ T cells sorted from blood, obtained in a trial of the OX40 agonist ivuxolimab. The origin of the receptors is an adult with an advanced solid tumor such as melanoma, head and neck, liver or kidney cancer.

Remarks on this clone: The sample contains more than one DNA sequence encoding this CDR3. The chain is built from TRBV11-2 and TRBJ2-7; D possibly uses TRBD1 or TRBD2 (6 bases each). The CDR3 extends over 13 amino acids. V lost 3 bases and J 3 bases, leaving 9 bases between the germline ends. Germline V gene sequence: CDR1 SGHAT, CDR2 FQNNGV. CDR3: CASSLGGFYEQYF. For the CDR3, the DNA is TGTGCCAGCAGCTTGGGGGGCTTCTACGAGCAGTACTTC.

The CDR3 sequence is CSVEEGTGEKLFF. CDR3 sequence (DNA): TGCAGCGTTGAAGAGGGGACTGGGGAAAAACTGTTTTTT. The V and J genes are TRBV29-1 and TRBJ1-4; D is perhaps TRBD1 (5 bases). The CDR3 covers 13 residues. V dropped 0 bases and J dropped 8 bases, with 10 bases sitting between them. Germline V gene sequence: CDR1 SQVTM, CDR2 ANQGSEA.

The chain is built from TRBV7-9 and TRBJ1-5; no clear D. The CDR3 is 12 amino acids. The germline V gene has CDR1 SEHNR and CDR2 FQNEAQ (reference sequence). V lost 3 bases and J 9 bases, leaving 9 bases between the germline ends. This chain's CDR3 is CASSLGAGPQHF. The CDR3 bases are TGTGCCAGCAGCTTGGGCGCAGGGCCCCAGCATTTT.

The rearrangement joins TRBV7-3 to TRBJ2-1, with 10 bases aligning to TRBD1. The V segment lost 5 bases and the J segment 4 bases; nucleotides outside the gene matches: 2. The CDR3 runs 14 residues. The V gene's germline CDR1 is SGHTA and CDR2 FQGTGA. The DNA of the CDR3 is TGTGCCAGCAGCCCGGACAGGGGGTACAATGAGCAGTTCTTC. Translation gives CASSPDRGYNEQFF.

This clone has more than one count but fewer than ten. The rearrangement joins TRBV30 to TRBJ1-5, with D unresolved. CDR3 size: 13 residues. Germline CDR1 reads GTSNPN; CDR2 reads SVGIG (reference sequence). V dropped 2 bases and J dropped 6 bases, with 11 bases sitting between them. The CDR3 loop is CAWSRTPGQPQHF. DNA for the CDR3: TGTGCCTGGAGTAGGACCCCCGGTCAGCCCCAGCATTTT.

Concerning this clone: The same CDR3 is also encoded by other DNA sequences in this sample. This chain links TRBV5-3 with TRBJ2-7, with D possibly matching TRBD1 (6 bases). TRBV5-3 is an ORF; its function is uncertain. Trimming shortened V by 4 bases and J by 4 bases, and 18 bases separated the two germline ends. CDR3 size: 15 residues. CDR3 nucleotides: TGTGCCAGAAGCCCTCCAGGGGCAGACTCTTACGAGCAGTACTTC. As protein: CARSPPGADSYEQYF.

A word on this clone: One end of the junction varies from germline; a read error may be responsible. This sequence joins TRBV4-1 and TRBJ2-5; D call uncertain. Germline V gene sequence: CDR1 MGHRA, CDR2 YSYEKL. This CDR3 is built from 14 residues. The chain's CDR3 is CASSEDKGTETQYF. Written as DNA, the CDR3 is TGCGCCAGCAGCGAAGATAAGGGAACAGAGACCCAGTACTTC.

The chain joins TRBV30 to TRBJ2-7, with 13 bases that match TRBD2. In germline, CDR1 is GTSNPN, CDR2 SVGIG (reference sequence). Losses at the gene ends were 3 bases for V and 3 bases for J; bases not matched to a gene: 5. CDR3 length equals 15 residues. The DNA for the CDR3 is TGTGCCTGGAGCCCCGGGACTAGCGGGGACTACGAGCAGTACTTC. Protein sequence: CAWSPGTSGDYEQYF. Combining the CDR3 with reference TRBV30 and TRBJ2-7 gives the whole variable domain SQTIHQWPATLVQPVGSPLSLECTVEGTSNPNLYWYRQAAGRGLQLLFYSVGIGQISSEVPQNLSASRPQDRQFILSSKKLLLSDSGFYLCAWSPGTSGDYEQYFGPGTRLTVT.

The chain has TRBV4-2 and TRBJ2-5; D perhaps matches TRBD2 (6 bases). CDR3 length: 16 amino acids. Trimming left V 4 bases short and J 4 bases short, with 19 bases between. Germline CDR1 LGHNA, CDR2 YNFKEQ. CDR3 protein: CASSLPGTSSAETQYF. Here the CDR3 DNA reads TGTGCCAGCAGCCTACCCGGGACTTCATCGGCAGAGACCCAGTACTTC.

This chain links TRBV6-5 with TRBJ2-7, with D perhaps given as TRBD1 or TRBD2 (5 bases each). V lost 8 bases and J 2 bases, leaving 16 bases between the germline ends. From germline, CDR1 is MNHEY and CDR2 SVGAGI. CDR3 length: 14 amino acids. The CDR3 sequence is CASEMRGGTYEQYF. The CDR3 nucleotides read TGTGCCAGCGAAATGAGGGGCGGAACCTACGAGCAGTACTTC.

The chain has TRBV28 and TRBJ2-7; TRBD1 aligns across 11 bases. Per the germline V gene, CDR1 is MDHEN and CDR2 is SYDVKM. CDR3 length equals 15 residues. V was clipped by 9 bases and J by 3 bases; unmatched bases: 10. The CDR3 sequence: CASRRGTGGLYEQYF. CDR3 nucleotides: TGTGCCAGTCGCCGAGGGACAGGGGGTCTCTACGAGCAGTACTTC.

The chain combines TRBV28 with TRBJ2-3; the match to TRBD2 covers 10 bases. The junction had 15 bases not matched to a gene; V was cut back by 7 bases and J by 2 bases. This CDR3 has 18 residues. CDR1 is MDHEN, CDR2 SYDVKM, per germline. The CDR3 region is CASTTSATSGWNTDTQYF. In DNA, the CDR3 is TGTGCCAGCACTACTTCCGCGACTAGCGGGTGGAACACAGATACGCAGTATTTT.

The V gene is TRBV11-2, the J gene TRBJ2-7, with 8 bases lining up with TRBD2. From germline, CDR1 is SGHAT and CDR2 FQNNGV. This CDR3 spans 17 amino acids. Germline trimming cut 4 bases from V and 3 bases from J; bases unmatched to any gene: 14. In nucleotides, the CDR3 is TGTGCCAGCAGCTCACGATGGACTAGCCTCTCGGGCTACGAGCAGTACTTC. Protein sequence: CASSSRWTSLSGYEQYF.

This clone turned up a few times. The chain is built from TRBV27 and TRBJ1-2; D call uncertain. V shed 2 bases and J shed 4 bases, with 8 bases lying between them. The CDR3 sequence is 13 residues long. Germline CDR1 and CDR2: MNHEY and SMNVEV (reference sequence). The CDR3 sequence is CASSLLWGYGYTF. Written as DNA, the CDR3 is TGTGCCAGCAGTTTACTATGGGGCTATGGCTACACCTTC.

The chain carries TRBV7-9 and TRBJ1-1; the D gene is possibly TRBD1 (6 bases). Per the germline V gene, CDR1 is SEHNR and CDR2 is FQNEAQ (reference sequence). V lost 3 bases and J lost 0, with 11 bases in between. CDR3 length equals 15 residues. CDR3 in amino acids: CASSLPTGLNTEAFF. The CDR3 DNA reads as TGTGCCAGCAGCTTGCCCACAGGGTTGAACACTGAAGCTTTCTTT.

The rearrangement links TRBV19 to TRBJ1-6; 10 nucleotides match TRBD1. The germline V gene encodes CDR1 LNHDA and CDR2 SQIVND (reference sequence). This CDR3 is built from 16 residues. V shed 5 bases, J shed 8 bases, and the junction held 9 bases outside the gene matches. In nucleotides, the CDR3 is TGTGCCAGTAGTGCACTCACCGGGACAGGGGATTCACCCCTCCACTTT. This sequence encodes CASSALTGTGDSPLHF.

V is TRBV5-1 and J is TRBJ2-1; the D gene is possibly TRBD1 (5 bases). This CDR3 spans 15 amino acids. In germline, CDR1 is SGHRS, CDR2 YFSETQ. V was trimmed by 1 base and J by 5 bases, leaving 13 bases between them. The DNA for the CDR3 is TGCGCCAGCAGCTTGTCAGGGCCTCCTAACAATGAGCAGTTCTTC. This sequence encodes CASSLSGPPNNEQFF. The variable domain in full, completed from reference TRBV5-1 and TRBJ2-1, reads KAGVTQTPRYLIKTRGQQVTLSCSPISGHRSVSWYQQTPGQGLQFLFEYFSETQRNKGNFPGRFSGRQFSNSRSEMNVSTLELGDSALYLCASSLSGPPNNEQFFGPGTRLTVL.

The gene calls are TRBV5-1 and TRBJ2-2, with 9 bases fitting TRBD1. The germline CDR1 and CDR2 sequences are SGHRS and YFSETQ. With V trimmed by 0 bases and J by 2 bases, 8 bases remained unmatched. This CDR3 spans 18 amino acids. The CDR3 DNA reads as TGCGCCAGCAGCTTGGGGACAGGGGCGGTGAGAAACACCGGGGAGCTGTTTTTT. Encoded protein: CASSLGTGAVRNTGELFF.

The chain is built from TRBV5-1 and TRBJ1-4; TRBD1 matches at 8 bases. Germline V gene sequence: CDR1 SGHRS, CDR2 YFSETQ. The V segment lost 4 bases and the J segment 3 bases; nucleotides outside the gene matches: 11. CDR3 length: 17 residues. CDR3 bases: TGCGCCAGCAGCATAGGACAGGGTTTCGTTCCTAATGAAAAACTGTTTTTT. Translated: CASSIGQGFVPNEKLFF.